This entry is about one T cell receptor (beta chain). Its antigen remains unknown. The sample belongs to a study of STAT5B mutations in CD4+ large granular lymphocyte leukemia. Background on the study: Among healthy donors, a particular HLA allele went with more CDR3 'QG' motifs. General study points: Data were not HLA-matched across samples. CD4-sorted patient repertoires seemed more clonal than healthy CD4+ repertoires.

Using immunoSEQ multiplex PCR, the repertoire was profiled, and TCRdb retains in-frame clones only, with some absent. The sample lists over 20,000 clones, around 81% occurring once. The CDR3 has 15 residues. Germline V lookup: CDR1 SGHRS, CDR2 YFSETQ. Germline trimming cut 3 bases from V and 6 bases from J; bases unmatched to any gene: 8. The chain is built from TRBV5-1 and TRBJ1-3; 8 nucleotides line up with TRBD1. Sequencing input: CD4+ T cells from blood buffy coats. This TCR came from a human donor in good health. The CDR3 DNA reads TGCGCCAGCAGCTCACAGGGGGAGCGGACAAACACCATATATTTT. Translating it yields CASSSQGERTNTIYF.